A selection of T cell receptor beta chains follows, all from one sample in a study of control samples from healthy donors and cancer patients. Clones were sequenced by immunoSEQ multiplex PCR, and TCRdb holds only the in-frame ones, with some missing. The sample comprises around 130,000 clones, over 75% of which are singletons, and roughly 2.5% rests with the top ten. The sequenced sample consisted of blood. The receptors shown here come from a man aged 18 to 30 in good health. Each CDR3 is given with its conserved first and last residue. A D gene is named only where the DNA matches it firmly. Where a row states a size, it is once, few, many or the class of an expanded clone; other rows omit it.

d_call | j_call | v_call | clone_size | cdr3_aa | cdr3_nt
- | TRBJ1-1 | TRBV5-8 | - | CASSLGPGSNTEAFF | TGTGCCAGCAGCTTGGGTCCAGGGAGTAACACTGAAGCTTTCTTT
TRBD1 | TRBJ2-5 | TRBV5-4 | - | CASSLAGQGVAQYF | TGTGCCAGCAGCTTGGCGGGACAGGGTGTGGCCCAGTACTTC
- | TRBJ2-6 | TRBV27 | - | CASSLFSTLSGANVLTF | TGTGCCAGCAGTTTATTTTCAACCCTATCTGGGGCCAACGTCCTGACTTTC
- | TRBJ1-5 | TRBV4-1 | - | CASSQDFGTLRYLNQPQHF | TGCGCCAGCAGCCAAGATTTTGGCACGCTCCGCTATCTCAATCAGCCCCAGCATTTT
TRBD1 | TRBJ1-4 | TRBV7-8 | - | CASSLYMQGDEKLFF | TGTGCCAGCAGCTTATATATGCAGGGGGATGAAAAACTGTTTTTT
TRBD1 | TRBJ2-7 | TRBV24-1 | - | CATSAGQGFEQYF | TGTGCCACCAGTGCCGGACAGGGATTCGAGCAGTACTTC
TRBD1 | TRBJ1-1 | TRBV14 | - | CASSQTGARIVNTEAFF | TGTGCCAGCAGCCAGACAGGGGCCCGAATAGTGAACACTGAAGCTTTCTTT
- | TRBJ1-1 | TRBV24-1 | - | CATSDGGRSGTEAFF | TGTGCCACCAGTGACGGGGGACGGTCGGGCACTGAAGCTTTCTTT
TRBD1 | TRBJ2-1 | TRBV6-6 | once | CASRPGTGDNEQFF | TGTGCCAGCAGGCCCGGGACAGGGGACAATGAGCAGTTCTTC
TRBD1 | TRBJ2-3 | TRBV19 | - | CASRTGTGRGDTQYF | TGTGCCAGTAGGACCGGGACAGGAAGAGGAGATACGCAGTATTTT
- | TRBJ2-1 | TRBV7-9 | once | CASSLNLGKAGDEQFF | TGTGCCAGCAGCTTAAATCTCGGCAAGGCAGGCGATGAGCAGTTCTTC
TRBD1 | TRBJ1-2 | TRBV6-5 | once | CASSYVTGAGGVGYTF | TGTGCCAGCAGTTACGTGACAGGGGCGGGGGGAGTTGGCTACACCTTC
- | TRBJ2-1 | TRBV2 | - | CASRIYNEQFF | TGTGCCAGCAGGATTTACAATGAGCAGTTCTTC
- | TRBJ1-5 | TRBV3-1/TRBV3-2 | - | CASSLDLVPQPQHF | TGTGCCAGCAGCCTGGACTTGGTCCCACAGCCCCAGCATTTT
- | TRBJ2-1 | TRBV30 | - | CAWSANNEQFF | TGTGCCTGGAGTGCAAACAATGAGCAGTTCTTC
TRBD1 | TRBJ2-1 | TRBV12-3/TRBV12-4 | - | CASSSEQGYEQFF | TGTGCCAGCAGTTCTGAACAGGGGTATGAGCAGTTCTTC
- | TRBJ2-1 | TRBV24-1 | - | CATSDHGESSYNEQFF | TGTGCCACCAGTGACCACGGGGAAAGCTCCTACAATGAGCAGTTCTTC
- | TRBJ2-5 | TRBV25-1 | - | CASSELRGSQETQYF | TGTGCCAGCAGTGAATTAAGGGGATCCCAAGAGACCCAGTACTTC
TRBD1 | TRBJ1-2 | TRBV4-2 | - | CASSRGQGVTYGYTF | TGTGCCAGCAGCCGGGGACAGGGAGTTACCTATGGCTACACCTTC
TRBD2 | TRBJ2-1 | TRBV5-1 | once | CASSLDSGASNEQFF | TGCGCCAGCAGCTTGGATAGCGGGGCCTCCAATGAGCAGTTCTTC
TRBD2 | TRBJ2-5 | TRBV9 | - | CASSQHPGLAGLETQYF | TGTGCCAGCAGCCAACACCCGGGACTAGCGGGATTAGAGACCCAGTACTTC
- | TRBJ2-5 | TRBV28 | - | CASSPQYQETQYF | TGTGCCAGCAGTCCCCAGTACCAAGAGACCCAGTACTTC
- | TRBJ1-6 | TRBV10-2 | - | CASSESGRGRSPLHF | TGCGCCAGCAGTGAGTCGGGAAGGGGGAGGTCACCCCTCCACTTT
TRBD1 | TRBJ1-6 | TRBV27 | few | CASRNRGHGRYSPLHF | TGTGCCAGCAGAAACAGGGGTCATGGAAGATACTCACCCCTCCACTTT
TRBD1 | TRBJ2-7 | TRBV4-1 | - | CASSQEGTGPYEQYF | TGCGCCAGCAGCCAAGAAGGGACAGGGCCCTACGAGCAGTACTTC
TRBD2 | TRBJ2-3 | TRBV6-2/TRBV6-3 | - | CASSPTRPGLVSTDTQYF | TGTGCCAGCAGTCCGACGAGGCCGGGACTAGTTAGCACAGATACGCAGTATTTT
- | TRBJ1-4 | TRBV4-3 | - | CASSQAPGLDEKLFF | TGCGCCAGCAGCCAAGCTCCGGGTTTAGATGAAAAACTGTTTTTT
TRBD1 | TRBJ2-7 | TRBV5-1 | - | CASSPGTGRSRGYYEQYF | TGCGCCAGCAGCCCCGGGACAGGGAGGTCAAGGGGCTACTACGAGCAGTACTTC
- | TRBJ1-4 | TRBV3-1/TRBV3-2 | - | CASSQAPEEEKLFF | TGTGCCAGCAGCCAGGCCCCGGAGGAAGAAAAACTGTTTTTT
- | TRBJ1-4 | TRBV30 | - | CAWSVRGEKLFF | TGTGCCTGGAGTGTACGGGGTGAAAAACTGTTTTTT
- | TRBJ2-1 | TRBV28 | - | CASSVVGAREYNEQFF | TGTGCCAGCAGCGTCGTTGGGGCCAGGGAATACAATGAGCAGTTCTTC
- | TRBJ2-1 | TRBV28 | - | CASCPIGGYNEQFF | TGTGCCAGCTGCCCAATCGGAGGTTACAATGAGCAGTTCTTC
- | TRBJ2-7 | TRBV18 | - | CASSSRYEQYF | TGTGCCAGCTCCTCTCGTTACGAGCAGTACTTC
- | TRBJ2-2 | TRBV27 | - | CASSPRKNTGELFF | TGTGCCAGCAGTCCCCGGAAGAACACCGGGGAGCTGTTTTTT
TRBD2 | TRBJ2-5 | TRBV25-1 | - | CASKSGGYQETQYF | TGTGCCAGCAAGTCGGGGGGGTACCAAGAGACCCAGTACTTC
- | TRBJ1-2 | TRBV7-3 | - | CASSLKAGDLSGYTF | TGTGCCAGCAGCTTAAAAGCGGGGGACCTAAGTGGCTACACCTTC
TRBD1 | TRBJ1-4 | TRBV19 | once | CATKTGGGEKLFF | TGTGCCACTAAAACAGGGGGGGGTGAAAAACTGTTTTTT
- | TRBJ2-3 | TRBV3-1/TRBV3-2 | - | CASSQNPRTDTQYF | TGTGCCAGCAGCCAAAACCCCCGGACAGATACGCAGTATTTT
- | TRBJ1-5 | TRBV27 | - | CASSLSRGGNQPQHF | TGTGCCAGCAGTTTATCACGGGGAGGAAATCAGCCCCAGCATTTT
- | TRBJ2-2 | TRBV6-5 | once | CASEAGFPGELFF | TGTGCCAGCGAAGCGGGTTTTCCCGGGGAGCTGTTTTTT
- | TRBJ2-3 | TRBV11-2 | - | CANSFGVGLTDTQYF | TGTGCCAACAGCTTCGGGGTGGGACTCACAGATACGCAGTATTTT
- | TRBJ2-5 | TRBV3-1/TRBV3-2 | - | CASSQDPKTQYF | TGTGCCAGCAGCCAAGATCCCAAGACCCAGTACTTC
- | TRBJ2-2 | TRBV7-7 | - | CATALDAGTGELFF | TGTGCCACCGCTTTGGATGCGGGGACCGGGGAGCTGTTTTTT
TRBD2 | TRBJ2-1 | TRBV28 | - | CAIISGRGGNEQFF | TGTGCCATCATTAGCGGGCGTGGGGGGAATGAGCAGTTCTTC
- | TRBJ1-3 | TRBV5-8 | once | CASSLGVGGSSGNTIYF | TGTGCCAGCAGCTTGGGAGTTGGCGGATCCTCTGGAAACACCATATATTTT
- | TRBJ1-5 | TRBV10-3 | - | CAISEGGASQPQHF | TGTGCCATCAGTGAGGGGGGGGCTAGTCAGCCCCAGCATTTT
- | TRBJ1-6 | TRBV7-2 | once | CASSTSTGDSPLHF | TGTGCCAGCAGCACATCGACGGGGGATTCACCCCTCCACTTT
TRBD1 | TRBJ2-2 | TRBV25-1 | few | CASTDRGGELFF | TGTGCCAGCACCGACAGGGGCGGGGAGCTGTTTTTT